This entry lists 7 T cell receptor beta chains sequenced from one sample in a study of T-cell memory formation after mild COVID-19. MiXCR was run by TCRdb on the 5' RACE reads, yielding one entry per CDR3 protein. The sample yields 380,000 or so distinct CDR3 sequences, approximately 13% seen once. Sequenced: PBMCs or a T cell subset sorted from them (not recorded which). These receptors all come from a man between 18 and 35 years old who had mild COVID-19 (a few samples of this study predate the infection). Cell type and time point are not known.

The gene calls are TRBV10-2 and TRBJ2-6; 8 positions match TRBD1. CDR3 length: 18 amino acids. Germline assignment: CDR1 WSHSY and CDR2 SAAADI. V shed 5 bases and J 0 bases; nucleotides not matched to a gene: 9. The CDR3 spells CASSKPRDRTSGANVLTF. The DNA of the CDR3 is TGCGCCAGCAGTAAACCCCGGGACAGGACCTCTGGGGCCAACGTCCTGACTTTC.

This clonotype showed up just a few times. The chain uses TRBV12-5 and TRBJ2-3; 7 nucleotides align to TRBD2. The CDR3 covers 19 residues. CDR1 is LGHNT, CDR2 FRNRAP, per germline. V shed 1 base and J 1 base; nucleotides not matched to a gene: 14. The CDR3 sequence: CASGLATFGRGGRTDTQYF. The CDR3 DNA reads TGTGCTAGTGGTTTGGCAACCTTCGGTCGCGGGGGACGCACAGATACGCAGTATTTT.

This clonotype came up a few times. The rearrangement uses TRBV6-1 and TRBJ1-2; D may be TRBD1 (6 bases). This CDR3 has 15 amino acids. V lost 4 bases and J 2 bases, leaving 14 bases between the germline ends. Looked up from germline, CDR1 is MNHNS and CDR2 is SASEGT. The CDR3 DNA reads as TGTGCCAGCAGTGTTGGGGCCACAGGGAACTATGGCTACACCTTC. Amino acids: CASSVGATGNYGYTF.

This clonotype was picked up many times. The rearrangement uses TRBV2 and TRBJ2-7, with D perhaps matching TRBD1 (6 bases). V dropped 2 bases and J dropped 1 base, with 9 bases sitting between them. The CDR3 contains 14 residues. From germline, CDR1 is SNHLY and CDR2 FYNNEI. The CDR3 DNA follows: TGTGCCAGCAGTGAACAGGGGATGTCCTACGAGCAGTACTTC. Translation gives CASSEQGMSYEQYF.

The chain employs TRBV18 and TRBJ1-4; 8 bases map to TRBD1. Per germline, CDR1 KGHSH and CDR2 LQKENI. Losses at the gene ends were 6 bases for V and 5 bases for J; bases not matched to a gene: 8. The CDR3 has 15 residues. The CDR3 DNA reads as TGTGCCAGCTCGCGAGGGACAGGCCTCAATGAAAAACTGTTTTTT. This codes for CASSRGTGLNEKLFF.

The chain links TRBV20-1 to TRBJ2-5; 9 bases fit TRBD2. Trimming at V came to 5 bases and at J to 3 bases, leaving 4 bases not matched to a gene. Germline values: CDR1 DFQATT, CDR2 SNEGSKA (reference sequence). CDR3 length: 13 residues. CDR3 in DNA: TGCAGTGCTGTGACTAGCGGTAAAGAGACCCAGTACTTC. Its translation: CSAVTSGKETQYF.

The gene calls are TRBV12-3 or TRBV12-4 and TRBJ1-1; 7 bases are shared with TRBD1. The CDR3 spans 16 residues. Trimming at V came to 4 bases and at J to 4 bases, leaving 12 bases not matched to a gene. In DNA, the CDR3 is TGTGCCAGCAGTTCTAGACAGGGTAGCCGAGTCACTGAAGCTTTCTTT. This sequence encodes CASSSRQGSRVTEAFF.